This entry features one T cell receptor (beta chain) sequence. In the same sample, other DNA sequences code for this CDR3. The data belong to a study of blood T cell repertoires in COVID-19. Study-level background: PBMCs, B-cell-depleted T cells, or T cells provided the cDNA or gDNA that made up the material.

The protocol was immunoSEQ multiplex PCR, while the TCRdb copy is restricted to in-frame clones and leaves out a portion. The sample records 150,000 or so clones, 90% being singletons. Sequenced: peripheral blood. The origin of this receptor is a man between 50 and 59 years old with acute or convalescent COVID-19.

CDR3 sequence: CAWSVQGNTEAFF. The CDR3 coding sequence is TGTGCCTGGAGTGTTCAGGGGAACACTGAAGCTTTCTTT. The rearrangement uses TRBV30 and TRBJ1-1, with D possibly matching TRBD1 (5 bases). The CDR3 is 13 amino acids. Germline lookup yields CDR1 GTSNPN and CDR2 SVGIG (reference sequence). V lost 0 bases, J lost 1 base, and 6 bases lay in between. Together with reference TRBV30 and TRBJ1-1, the CDR3 gives the full variable domain: SQTIHQWPATLVQPVGSPLSLECTVEGTSNPNLYWYRQAAGRGLQLLFYSVGIGQISSEVPQNLSASRPQDRQFILSSKKLLLSDSGFYLCAWSVQGNTEAFFGQGTRLTVV.